This T cell receptor beta chain was sequenced for a study of STAT5B mutations in CD4+ large granular lymphocyte leukemia. Study results and limitations: Compared with healthy controls (2/35), patient top clones favored TRBV06 (8/27). Patient CD4-sorted repertoires stayed more clonal than healthy ones after leukemic-clone removal.

Between the trimmed V and J ends, which lost 6 bases and 4 bases, there was a span of 16 bases. This CDR3 spans 15 amino acids. Germline CDR1 reads MNHEY; CDR2 reads SVGAGI. Sequencing was performed with immunoSEQ multiplex PCR; in TCRdb, only in-frame clones are kept and a portion is missing. Of 25,000 to 35,000 clones in the sample, about 81% were seen once. The count of this clone is one. Its antigen is unidentified. This receptor was obtained from a human donor in good health. The specimen was CD4+ T cells from blood buffy coats. J is TRBJ1-3 and V is TRBV6-5, with D maybe TRBD1 (6 bases). CDR3 bases: TGTGCCAGCAGCCACGGGGGCCAGAGGGGAAACACCATATATTTT. Translation: CASSHGGQRGNTIYF.